The entry below describes one T cell receptor (beta chain). Its antigen is as yet unknown. These data belong to a study of cytomegalovirus exposure and HLA in healthy donors. Overall study results and limits: Both high specificity and high sensitivity reportedly marked the classifier's diagnosis of cytomegalovirus status. In a later analysis, TCR beta V- and J-gene trimming was associated with a missense DCLRE1C variant. Across HLA loci, a later analysis found differing TCR association rates, with DRB1 most and HLA-C fewest. A later analysis reportedly found fewer N-insertions in an Asian-associated ancestry cluster than the roughly 670-donor mean.

Primers for the PCR totalled 60 Vbeta and 13 Jbeta. The data were produced by immunoSEQ multiplex PCR, yet TCRdb's version contains in-frame clones alone and is incomplete. The profile shows 160,000 or so clones, approximately 83% of them singletons. The source material was PBMCs. The receptor was isolated from a woman younger than 30 in good health and CMV-seronegative.

The CDR3 is CAWNGGKTEAFF. The CDR3 bases are TGTGCCTGGAATGGGGGGAAAACTGAAGCTTTCTTT. The rearrangement links TRBV30 to TRBJ1-1; perhaps TRBD1 as D (5 bases). The CDR3 extends over 12 amino acids. Germline assignment: CDR1 GTSNPN and CDR2 SVGIG (reference sequence). V gave up 4 bases and J gave up 5 bases, with 11 bases separating them.